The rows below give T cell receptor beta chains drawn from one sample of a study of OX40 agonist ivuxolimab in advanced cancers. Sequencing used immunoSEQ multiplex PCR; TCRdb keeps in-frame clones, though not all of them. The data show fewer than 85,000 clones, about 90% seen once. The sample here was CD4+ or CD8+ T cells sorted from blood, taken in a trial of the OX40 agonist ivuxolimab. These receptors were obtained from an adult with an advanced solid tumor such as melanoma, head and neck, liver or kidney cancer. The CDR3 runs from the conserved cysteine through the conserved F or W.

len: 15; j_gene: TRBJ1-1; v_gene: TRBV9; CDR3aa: CASSVDDRGLTEAFF
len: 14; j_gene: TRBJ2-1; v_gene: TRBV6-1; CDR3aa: CASSEVAANNEQFF
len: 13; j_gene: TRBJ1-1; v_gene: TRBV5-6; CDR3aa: CASSWEGRTEAFF
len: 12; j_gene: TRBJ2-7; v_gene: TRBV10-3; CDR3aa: CAVQDGGYEQYF
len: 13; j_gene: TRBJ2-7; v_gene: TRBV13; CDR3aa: CASSEQGAYEQYF
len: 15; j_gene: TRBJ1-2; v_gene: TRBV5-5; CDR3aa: CASSSFNDRGQGYTF
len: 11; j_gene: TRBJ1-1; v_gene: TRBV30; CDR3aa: CAWTTNTEAFF
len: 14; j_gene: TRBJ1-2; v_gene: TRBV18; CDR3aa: CASSQPDRDYGYTF
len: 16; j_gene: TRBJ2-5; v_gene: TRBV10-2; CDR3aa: CASSAPDRDPQETQYF
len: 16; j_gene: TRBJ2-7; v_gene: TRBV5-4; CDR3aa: CASSSGTSGGIYEQYF
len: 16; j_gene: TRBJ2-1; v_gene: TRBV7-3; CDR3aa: CASSAPSGESYNEQFF
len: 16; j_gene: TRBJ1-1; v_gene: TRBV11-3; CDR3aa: CASVKDYGFMNTEAFF
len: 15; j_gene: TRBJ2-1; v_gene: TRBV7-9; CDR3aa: CASSHQGELDNEQFF
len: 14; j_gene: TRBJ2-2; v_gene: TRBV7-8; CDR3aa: CASSQLGLAGELFF
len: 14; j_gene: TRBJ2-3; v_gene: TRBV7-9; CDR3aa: CASSSPLSTDTQYF
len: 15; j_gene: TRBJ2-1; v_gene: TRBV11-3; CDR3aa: CASSLVSGGADEQFF
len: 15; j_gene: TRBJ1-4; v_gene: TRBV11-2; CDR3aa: CASSRTYTPNEKLFF
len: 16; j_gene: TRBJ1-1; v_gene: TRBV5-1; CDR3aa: CASSLVAGGLYTEAFF
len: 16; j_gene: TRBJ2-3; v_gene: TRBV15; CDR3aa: CATSRGDWDFGDTQYF
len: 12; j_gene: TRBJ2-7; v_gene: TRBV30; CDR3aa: CAWTRQPNEQYF
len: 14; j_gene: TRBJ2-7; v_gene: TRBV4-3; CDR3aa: CASSPFGGAYEQYF
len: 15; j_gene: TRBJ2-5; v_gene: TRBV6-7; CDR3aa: CASSYSGGRRETQYF
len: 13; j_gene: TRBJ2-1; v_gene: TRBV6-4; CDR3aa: CASSDSDRNEQFF
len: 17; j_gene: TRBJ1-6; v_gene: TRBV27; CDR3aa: CASSFQIRTADNSPLHF
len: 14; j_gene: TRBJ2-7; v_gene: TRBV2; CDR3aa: CASRSDSLSYEQYF
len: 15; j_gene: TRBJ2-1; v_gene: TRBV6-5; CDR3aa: CASSTQAAKYNEQFF
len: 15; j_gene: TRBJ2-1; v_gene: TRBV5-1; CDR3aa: CASSLTGDSYNEQFF
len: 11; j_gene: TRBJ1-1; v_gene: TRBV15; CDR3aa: CASGGRDHAFF
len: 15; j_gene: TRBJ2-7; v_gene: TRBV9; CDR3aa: CASSPSGGGSYEQYF
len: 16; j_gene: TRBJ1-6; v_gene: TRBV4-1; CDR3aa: CASSQVGGSYNSPLHF
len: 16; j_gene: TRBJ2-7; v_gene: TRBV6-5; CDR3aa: CASSSIGDRGYYEQYF
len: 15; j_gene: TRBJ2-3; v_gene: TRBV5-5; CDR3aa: CASSLGQLGADTQYF
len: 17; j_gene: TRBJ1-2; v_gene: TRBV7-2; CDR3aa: CASSHGPAGAPLGGYTF
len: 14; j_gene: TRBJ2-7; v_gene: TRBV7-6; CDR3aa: CASSWDRQNYEQYF
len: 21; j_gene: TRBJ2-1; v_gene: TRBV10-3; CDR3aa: CAISDKFEGMDGGLSYNEQFF
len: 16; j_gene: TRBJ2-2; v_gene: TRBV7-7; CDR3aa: CASSLETGSGTGELFF
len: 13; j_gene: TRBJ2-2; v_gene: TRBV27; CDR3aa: CASSLWGGGELFF
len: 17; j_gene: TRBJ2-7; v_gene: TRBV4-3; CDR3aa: CASSQGIRTASSYEQYF
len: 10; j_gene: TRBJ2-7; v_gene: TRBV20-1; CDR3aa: CSARDSEQYF
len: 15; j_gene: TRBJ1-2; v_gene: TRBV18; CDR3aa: CASSPGGGKFYGYTF
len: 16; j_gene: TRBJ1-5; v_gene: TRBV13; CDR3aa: CASSWSQTGENQPQHF
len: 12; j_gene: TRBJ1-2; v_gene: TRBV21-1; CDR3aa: CASSKALRGYTF